This T cell receptor beta chain appears in the sequencing data of a study of T cell responses to AZD1222 COVID-19 vaccine. Notes on the study in general: The study found vaccine-associated CD4 TCRs spanning spike, dominant at 160-218 and 743-854.

The data were produced by immunoSEQ multiplex PCR, yet TCRdb's version contains in-frame clones alone and is incomplete. The sample contains some 160,000 clones, approximately 93% of which appear only once. CDR1 is LNHNV, CDR2 YYDKDF, per germline (reference sequence). CDR3 size: 18 residues. Trimming removed 0 bases from V and 4 bases from J, with 16 bases in between. Notes on this clone: Its target is unknown.

The receptor's source is an adult in good health. Sequenced material: peripheral blood, taken on day 0 of AZD1222 vaccination. The rearrangement joins TRBV15 to TRBJ2-6; weak D call: TRBD1 (5 bases). The CDR3 loop reads CATSRDISRAPGANVLTF. Written as DNA, the CDR3 is TGTGCCACCAGCAGAGATATAAGCAGGGCCCCCGGGGCCAACGTCCTGACTTTC. The full variable domain, its missing parts supplied by reference TRBV15 and TRBJ2-6, is DAMVIQNPRYQVTQFGKPVTLSCSQTLNHNVMYWYQQKSSQAPKLLFHYYDKDFNNEADTPDNFQSRRPNTSFCFLDIRSPGLGDTAMYLCATSRDISRAPGANVLTFGAGSRLTVL.